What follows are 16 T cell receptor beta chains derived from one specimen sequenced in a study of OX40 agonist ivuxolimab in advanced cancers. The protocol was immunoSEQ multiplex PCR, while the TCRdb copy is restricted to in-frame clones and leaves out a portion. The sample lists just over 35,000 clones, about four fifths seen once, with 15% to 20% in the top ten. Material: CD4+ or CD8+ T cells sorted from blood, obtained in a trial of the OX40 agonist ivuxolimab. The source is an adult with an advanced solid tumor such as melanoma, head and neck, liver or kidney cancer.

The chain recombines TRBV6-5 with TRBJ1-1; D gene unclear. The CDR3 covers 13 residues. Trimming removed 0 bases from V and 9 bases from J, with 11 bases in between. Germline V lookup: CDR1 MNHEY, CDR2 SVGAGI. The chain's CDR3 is CASSYSEKRQAFF. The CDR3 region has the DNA TGTGCCAGCAGTTACTCTGAGAAGCGCCAAGCTTTCTTT.

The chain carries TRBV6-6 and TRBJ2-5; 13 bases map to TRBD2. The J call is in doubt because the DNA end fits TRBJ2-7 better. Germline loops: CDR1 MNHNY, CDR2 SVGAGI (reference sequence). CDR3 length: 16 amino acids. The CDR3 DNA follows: TGTGCCAGCAGTTACGGGACTAGCGGGACTACCTACGAGCAGTACTTC. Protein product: CASSYGTSGTTYEQYF.

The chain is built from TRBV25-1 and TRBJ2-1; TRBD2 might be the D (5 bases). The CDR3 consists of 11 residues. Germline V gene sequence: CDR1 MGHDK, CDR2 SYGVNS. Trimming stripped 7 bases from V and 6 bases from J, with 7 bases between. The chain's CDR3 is CASNEGNEQFF. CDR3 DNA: TGTGCCAGCAACGAGGGCAATGAGCAGTTCTTC.

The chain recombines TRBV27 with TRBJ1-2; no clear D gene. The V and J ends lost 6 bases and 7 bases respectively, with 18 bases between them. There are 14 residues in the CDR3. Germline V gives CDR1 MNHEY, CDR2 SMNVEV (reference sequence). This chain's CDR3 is CASSSGPGMSGYTF. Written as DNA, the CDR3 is TGTGCCAGCAGCTCTGGTCCAGGAATGAGTGGCTACACCTTC.

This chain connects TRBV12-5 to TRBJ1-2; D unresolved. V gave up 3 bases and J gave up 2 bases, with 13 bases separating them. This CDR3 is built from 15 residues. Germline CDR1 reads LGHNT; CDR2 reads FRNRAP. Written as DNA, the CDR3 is TGTGCTAGTGGTTTTCTCCCGACGGGGAACTATGGCTACACCTTC. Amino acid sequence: CASGFLPTGNYGYTF.

The CDR3: CASSQDRFDGEAFF. The CDR3 DNA is TGCGCCAGCAGCCAAGATCGGTTCGACGGAGAAGCTTTCTTT. This sequence joins TRBV4-3 and TRBJ1-1; D gene ambiguous. CDR3 size: 14 residues. Germline CDR1 and CDR2: LGHNA and YSLEER. Trimming stripped 0 bases from V and 8 bases from J, with 13 bases between.

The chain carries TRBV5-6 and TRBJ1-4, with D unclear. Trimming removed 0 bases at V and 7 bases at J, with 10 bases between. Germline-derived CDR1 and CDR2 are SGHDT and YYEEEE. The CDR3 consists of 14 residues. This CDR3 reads CASSLGQRGEKLFF. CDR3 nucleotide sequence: TGTGCCAGCAGCTTGGGGCAGCGAGGTGAAAAACTGTTTTTT. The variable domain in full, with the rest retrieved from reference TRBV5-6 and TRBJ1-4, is DAGVTQSPTHLIKTRGQQVTLRCSPKSGHDTVSWYQQALGQGPQFIFQYYEEEERQRGNFPDRFSGHQFPNYSSELNVNALLLGDSALYLCASSLGQRGEKLFFGSGTQLSVL.

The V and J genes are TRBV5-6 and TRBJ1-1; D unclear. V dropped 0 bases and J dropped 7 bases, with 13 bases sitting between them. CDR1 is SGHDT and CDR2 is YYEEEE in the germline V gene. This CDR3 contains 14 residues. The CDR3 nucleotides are TGTGCCAGCAGCTTGGGTTATGTGGCGGGTGAAGCTTTCTTT. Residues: CASSLGYVAGEAFF.

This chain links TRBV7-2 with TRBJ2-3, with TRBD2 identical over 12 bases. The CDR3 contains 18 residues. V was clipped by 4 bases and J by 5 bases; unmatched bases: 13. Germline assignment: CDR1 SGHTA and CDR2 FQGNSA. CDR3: CASSSNGLAGPWEDTQYF. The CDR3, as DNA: TGTGCCAGCAGCTCAAATGGACTAGCGGGGCCTTGGGAAGATACGCAGTATTTT.

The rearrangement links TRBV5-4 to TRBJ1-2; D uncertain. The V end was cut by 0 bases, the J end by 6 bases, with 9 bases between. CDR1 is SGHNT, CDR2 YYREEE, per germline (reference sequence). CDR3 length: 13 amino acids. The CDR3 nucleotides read TGTGCCAGCAGCTTGGGACTAAACGATGGCTACACCTTC. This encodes CASSLGLNDGYTF.

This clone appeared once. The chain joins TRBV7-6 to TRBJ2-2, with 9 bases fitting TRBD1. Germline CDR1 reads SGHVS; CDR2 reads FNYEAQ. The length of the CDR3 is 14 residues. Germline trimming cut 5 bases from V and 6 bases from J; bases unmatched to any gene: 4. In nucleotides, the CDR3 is TGTGCCAGCAGCGGACAGGGGTTGGCCGGGGAGCTGTTTTTT. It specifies CASSGQGLAGELFF.

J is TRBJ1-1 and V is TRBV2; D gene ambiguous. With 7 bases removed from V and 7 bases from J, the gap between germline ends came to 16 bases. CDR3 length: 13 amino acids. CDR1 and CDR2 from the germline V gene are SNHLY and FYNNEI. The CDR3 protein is CASTADGPHEAFF. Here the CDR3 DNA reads TGTGCCAGCACCGCAGACGGGCCCCATGAAGCTTTCTTT. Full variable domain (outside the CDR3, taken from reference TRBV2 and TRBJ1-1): EPEVTQTPSHQVTQMGQEVILRCVPISNHLYFYWYRQILGQKVEFLVSFYNNEISEKSEIFDDQFSVERPDGSNFTLKIRSTKLEDSAMYFCASTADGPHEAFFGQGTRLTVV.

This CDR3 reads CASSYMAQGGRGEAFF. DNA for the CDR3: TGTGCCAGCAGTTACATGGCACAGGGGGGGAGAGGTGAAGCTTTCTTT. The chain combines TRBV6-5 with TRBJ1-1; 8 nucleotides match TRBD1. This CDR3 comprises 16 residues. V lost 2 bases and J lost 7; bases outside the gene matches: 12. The germline V gene has CDR1 MNHEY and CDR2 SVGAGI.

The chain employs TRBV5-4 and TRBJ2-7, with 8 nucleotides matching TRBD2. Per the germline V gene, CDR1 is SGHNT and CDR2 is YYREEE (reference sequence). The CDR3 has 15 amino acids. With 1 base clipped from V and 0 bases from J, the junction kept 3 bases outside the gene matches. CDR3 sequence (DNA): TGTGCCAGCAGCTTGCCTAGCGGGTTCTCCTACGAGCAGTACTTC. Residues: CASSLPSGFSYEQYF.

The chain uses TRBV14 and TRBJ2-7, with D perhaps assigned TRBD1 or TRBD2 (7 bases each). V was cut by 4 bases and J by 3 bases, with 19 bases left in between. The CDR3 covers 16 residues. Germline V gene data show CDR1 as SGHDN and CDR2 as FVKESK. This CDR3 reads CASSLRGQAGDYEQYF. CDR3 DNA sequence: TGTGCCAGCAGCCTCCGCGGACAGGCGGGGGACTACGAGCAGTACTTC.

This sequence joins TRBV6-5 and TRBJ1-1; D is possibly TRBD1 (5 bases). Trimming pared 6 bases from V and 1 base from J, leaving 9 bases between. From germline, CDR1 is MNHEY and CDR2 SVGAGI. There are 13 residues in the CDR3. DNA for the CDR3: TGTGCCAGCAGCCCCCAGGGGAACACTGAAGCTTTCTTT. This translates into CASSPQGNTEAFF.